This passage covers 27 T cell receptor beta chains from one sample sequenced in a study of lymphopenia after photon versus proton radiotherapy. The data were produced by immunoSEQ multiplex PCR, yet TCRdb's version contains in-frame clones alone and is incomplete. The sample contains roughly 58,000 clones, around 90% of which appear only once. Source: peripheral blood, taken from a patient treated with proton-based radiotherapy. All receptors derive from a man of 80 years or more with esophageal cancer.

This chain uses TRBV18 with TRBJ2-6; TRBD1 might be the D (6 bases). The CDR3 totals 21 residues. Trimming took 2 bases from V and 0 from J, leaving 23 bases between them. The germline V gene has CDR1 KGHSH and CDR2 LQKENI. The CDR3 region has the DNA TGTGCCAGCTCACCATTCTCACAGGGCCTCGGTCAAAGCTCTGGGGCCAACGTCCTGACTTTC. It yields the protein CASSPFSQGLGQSSGANVLTF.

The chain links TRBV10-2 to TRBJ2-2, with D perhaps TRBD1 or TRBD2 (7 bases each). The CDR3 extends over 22 amino acids. The germline V gene encodes CDR1 WSHSY and CDR2 SAAADI. V was shortened by 5 bases and J by 0 bases, with 31 bases between the two germline ends. As DNA, the CDR3 is TGCGCCAGCAGTCTAGAGACCCTTAGACAGGGCGTCGGACTAGCGAACACCGGGGAGCTGTTTTTT. It yields the protein CASSLETLRQGVGLANTGELFF.

The chain carries TRBV7-2 and TRBJ2-7, with TRBD1 matching 10 bases. This CDR3 comprises 15 residues. V gave up 5 bases and J gave up 3 bases; unmatched junction bases: 7. Germline V gives CDR1 SGHTA, CDR2 FQGNSA. As DNA, the CDR3 is TGTGCCAGCAGCCAACCGGGACAGGGGAGCTACGAGCAGTACTTC. Its protein product is CASSQPGQGSYEQYF.

The rearrangement joins TRBV5-4 to TRBJ2-4, with 8 bases lining up with TRBD2. J was trimmed by 3 bases and V by 4 bases; bases with no gene match: 9. Germline lookup yields CDR1 SGHNT and CDR2 YYREEE (reference sequence). The CDR3 spans 16 residues. As DNA, the CDR3 is TGTGCCAGCAGCCCCTACCAGGCGGGAGGCAAAAACATTCAGTACTTC. Its translation is CASSPYQAGGKNIQYF. Filled out from reference TRBV5-4 and TRBJ2-4, the complete variable domain reads ETGVTQSPTHLIKTRGQQVTLRCSSQSGHNTVSWYQQALGQGPQFIFQYYREEENGRGNFPPRFSGLQFPNYSSELNVNALELDDSALYLCASSPYQAGGKNIQYFGAGTRLSVL.

On this clone: The identical CDR3 is also encoded by other nucleotide sequences in the sample. The chain uses TRBV7-9 and TRBJ2-3; D gene ambiguous. The V gene lost 5 bases and the J gene lost 2 bases, with 14 bases spanning the gap. In germline, CDR1 is SEHNR, CDR2 FQNEAQ (reference sequence). The CDR3 is 15 residues long. This CDR3 is CASSPPGISTDTQYF. The CDR3 bases are TGTGCCAGCAGCCCGCCTGGGATCTCCACAGATACGCAGTATTTT.

V usage is TRBV5-1 and J usage is TRBJ2-1, with D possibly TRBD2 on 6 matching bases. Germline V lookup: CDR1 SGHRS, CDR2 YFSETQ. V lost 0 bases, J lost 3 bases, and 10 bases lay in between. The CDR3 consists of 15 residues. The CDR3 here is CASSLEGLHYNEQFF. The DNA of the CDR3 is TGCGCCAGCAGCTTGGAAGGACTACACTACAATGAGCAGTTCTTC. Drawing the rest from reference TRBV5-1 and TRBJ2-1, the complete variable domain is KAGVTQTPRYLIKTRGQQVTLSCSPISGHRSVSWYQQTPGQGLQFLFEYFSETQRNKGNFPGRFSGRQFSNSRSEMNVSTLELGDSALYLCASSLEGLHYNEQFFGPGTRLTVL.

The chain links TRBV18 to TRBJ1-3; a weak D match, TRBD1 (5 bases). V was trimmed by 3 bases and J by 2 bases, leaving 17 bases between them. CDR3 size: 17 residues. Germline V CDR1 and CDR2: KGHSH, LQKENI. The CDR3 here is CASSPSTGLNTGNTIYF. In DNA form, the CDR3 reads TGTGCCAGCTCACCCAGTACAGGATTAAATACTGGAAACACCATATATTTT. Variable domain in full (rest from reference TRBV18 and TRBJ1-3): NAGVMQNPRHLVRRRGQEARLRCSPMKGHSHVYWYRQLPEEGLKFMVYLQKENIIDESGMPKERFSAEFPKEGPSILRIQQVVRGDSAAYFCASSPSTGLNTGNTIYFGEGSWLTVV.

A remark on this clone: Different DNA sequences within this sample yield the same CDR3. The chain carries TRBV7-9 and TRBJ2-7, with 7 bases that match TRBD1. This CDR3 has 14 residues. CDR1 is SEHNR, CDR2 FQNEAQ, per germline (reference sequence). V trimming: 2 bases; J trimming: 8 bases; junction bases outside the gene matches: 9. DNA of the CDR3: TGTGCCAGCAGCTTATATCCGGACAGGAACCAGCAGTACTTC. Amino acid sequence: CASSLYPDRNQQYF.

This clone was recorded once. The J gene is TRBJ2-7, the V gene TRBV6-6, with 10 bases matching TRBD1. Germline assignment: CDR1 MNHNY and CDR2 SVGAGI (reference sequence). This CDR3 has 15 amino acids. The V gene end was trimmed by 0 bases and the J gene end by 3 bases; junction bases not matched to a gene: 2. The CDR3 here is CASSYSWTGGYEQYF. Here the CDR3 DNA reads TGTGCCAGCAGTTACTCGTGGACAGGGGGCTACGAGCAGTACTTC.

The chain combines TRBV6-6 with TRBJ1-1, with D unresolved. V was cut by 6 bases and J by 5 bases, with 16 bases left in between. The CDR3 has 14 amino acids. Germline loops: CDR1 MNHNY, CDR2 SVGAGI (reference sequence). CDR3 sequence: CASSILRAETEAFF. CDR3 sequence (DNA): TGTGCCAGCAGCATACTTCGGGCAGAAACTGAAGCTTTCTTT.

The gene calls are TRBV18 and TRBJ2-5, with D maybe TRBD1 (5 bases). V lost 5 bases, J lost 3 bases, and 13 bases lay in between. The length of the CDR3 is 14 residues. Germline CDR1 and CDR2: KGHSH and LQKENI. The CDR3 bases are TGTGCCAGCTCAAAAGCAGGGTGGGAAGAGACCCAGTACTTC. Residues: CASSKAGWEETQYF.

This clone was detected only once. This rearrangement joins TRBV5-1 to TRBJ1-3; D is possibly TRBD1 (5 bases). V shed 0 bases and J shed 0 bases, with 10 bases lying between them. The CDR3 length is 16 residues. Germline assignment: CDR1 SGHRS and CDR2 YFSETQ. In DNA form, the CDR3 reads TGCGCCAGCAGCTTGGTCGGGACGAGCTCTGGAAACACCATATATTTT. This gives the protein CASSLVGTSSGNTIYF.

CDR3 region: CASSFQSVNTEAFF. In DNA form, the CDR3 reads TGCGCCAGCAGCTTCCAGAGTGTGAACACTGAAGCTTTCTTT. The chain couples TRBV4-3 to TRBJ1-1; D call uncertain. Germline CDR1 LGHNA, CDR2 YSLEER. The V end lost 5 bases, the J end lost 0 bases, and 10 bases lay between the germline ends. CDR3 length equals 14 residues.

The J gene is TRBJ1-3, the V gene TRBV19; TRBD1 matches at 7 bases. This CDR3 has 15 residues. Germline-derived CDR1 and CDR2 are LNHDA and SQIVND (reference sequence). The V gene end was trimmed by 6 bases and the J gene end by 4 bases; junction bases not matched to a gene: 9. Written as DNA, the CDR3 is TGTGCCAGTAGCCAACAGGGGAAGGGCGGAAACACCATATATTTT. It yields the protein CASSQQGKGGNTIYF.

The chain combines TRBV5-6 with TRBJ1-1; D is unresolved. The CDR3 totals 12 residues. Trimming removed 4 bases at V and 7 bases at J, with 11 bases between. Per germline, CDR1 SGHDT and CDR2 YYEEEE. The CDR3, as DNA: TGTGCCAGCAGCCTTGGTCCGGGTGAAGCTTTCTTT. It specifies CASSLGPGEAFF.

This clone was seen a single time. The rearrangement joins TRBV5-5 to TRBJ1-5; possible D gene TRBD1, 6 bases. The CDR3 loop spans 15 amino acids. Germline lookup yields CDR1 SGHKS and CDR2 YYEKEE (reference sequence). Between the trimmed V and J ends, which lost 3 bases and 7 bases, there was a span of 17 bases. The CDR3 DNA follows: TGTGCCAGCAGCTCTGACGGGGGGCTGCGCCAGCCCCAGCATTTT. Residues: CASSSDGGLRQPQHF.

V is TRBV6-5 and J is TRBJ2-7, with 8 bases matching TRBD1. CDR1 and CDR2 (germline): MNHEY, SVGAGI. Trimming took 2 bases from V and 5 from J; bases not matched to a gene: 8. The CDR3 consists of 15 residues. CDR3 nucleotide sequence: TGTGCCAGCAGTTACGGGGCAGGGGGCTTAGACGAGCAGTACTTC. This encodes CASSYGAGGLDEQYF.

The chain joins TRBV7-3 to TRBJ1-1, with TRBD1 as a possible D gene (6 bases). The CDR3 has 17 residues. The V and J ends lost 1 base and 5 bases respectively, with 20 bases between them. Germline CDR1 and CDR2: SGHTA and FQGTGA. The CDR3 is CASSLMPPTGYVTEAFF. Here the CDR3 DNA reads TGTGCCAGCAGCTTAATGCCCCCCACAGGGTACGTGACTGAAGCTTTCTTT. Full variable domain (outside the CDR3, taken from reference TRBV7-3 and TRBJ1-1): GAGVSQTPSNKVTEKGKYVELRCDPISGHTALYWYRQSLGQGPEFLIYFQGTGAADDSGLPNDRFFAVRPEGSVSTLKIQRTERGDSAVYLCASSLMPPTGYVTEAFFGQGTRLTVV.

The V and J genes are TRBV27 and TRBJ2-7; 10 bases are a match to TRBD1. Germline V gene data show CDR1 as MNHEY and CDR2 as SMNVEV (reference sequence). The CDR3 extends over 14 amino acids. J gave up 2 bases and V 4 bases, and 2 bases lay outside the gene matches. The CDR3 sequence is CASSWGTGAYEQYF. The CDR3 DNA follows: TGTGCCAGCAGTTGGGGGACAGGGGCCTACGAGCAGTACTTC.

This clone has just one count. The gene calls are TRBV7-3 and TRBJ2-7; possible D gene TRBD1, 6 bases. The V end was cut by 2 bases, the J end by 7 bases, with 12 bases between. Germline lookup yields CDR1 SGHTA and CDR2 FQGTGA. The CDR3 spans 13 residues. The CDR3, as DNA: TGTGCCAGCAGCTTAGGACAGCTCCTAGAGCAGTACTTC. This codes for CASSLGQLLEQYF.

In the case of this clone: At the DNA level, this CDR3 is encoded by other sequences in the same sample as well. The rearrangement links TRBV9 to TRBJ1-3; D possibly corresponds to TRBD1 (5 bases). V was pared by 3 bases and J by 0 bases, with 7 bases between. CDR3 size: 14 residues. Looked up from germline, CDR1 is SGDLS and CDR2 is YYNGEE. In DNA, the CDR3 is TGTGCCAGCAGCGGAGGGGACTCTGGAAACACCATATATTTT. It codes for CASSGGDSGNTIYF.

This chain uses TRBV5-5 with TRBJ1-1; D perhaps matches TRBD1 (6 bases). From germline, CDR1 is SGHKS and CDR2 YYEKEE (reference sequence). V was clipped by 6 bases and J by 11 bases, with 17 bases between them. The CDR3 has 12 residues. This CDR3 is CASNLRGASAFF. The CDR3 DNA sequence: TGTGCCAGCAACCTACGGGGGGCGTCGGCTTTCTTT.

V gene TRBV7-2 combines with J gene TRBJ1-4; D unresolved. Germline CDR1 is SGHTA and CDR2 is FQGNSA. The CDR3 is 14 residues long. V lost 1 base and J lost 6, with 9 bases in between. The CDR3 region is CASSLVDADEKLFF. CDR3 DNA: TGTGCCAGCAGCTTAGTGGACGCAGATGAAAAACTGTTTTTT.

J is TRBJ1-1 and V is TRBV5-6; D may be TRBD1 (5 bases). The CDR3 is made up of 12 amino acids. Germline V gene sequence: CDR1 SGHDT, CDR2 YYEEEE. V shed 3 bases and J shed 7 bases, with 10 bases lying between them. Here the CDR3 reads CASSSVGGEAFF. CDR3 DNA: TGTGCCAGCAGCTCGGTGGGGGGTGAAGCTTTCTTT.

DNA for the CDR3: TGTGCCAGCAGCTCCCCAGGAGGGGGCGAGACCCAGTACTTC. Translation gives CASSSPGGGETQYF. This sequence joins TRBV9 and TRBJ2-5, with D perhaps TRBD1 (7 bases). The germline gives CDR1 SGDLS, CDR2 YYNGEE. CDR3 length: 14 residues. V was clipped by 4 bases and J by 5 bases, with 15 bases between them.

The gene calls are TRBV5-1 and TRBJ2-1, with 10 bases matching TRBD2. V gave up 4 bases and J gave up 3 bases; unmatched junction bases: 7. CDR3 size: 16 residues. From germline, CDR1 is SGHRS and CDR2 YFSETQ. The DNA of the CDR3 is TGCGCCAGCAGCCCCCCCATAGCGGGGGGCTACAATGAGCAGTTCTTC. It translates to CASSPPIAGGYNEQFF.

The J gene is TRBJ2-3, the V gene TRBV9; possible D gene TRBD2, 6 bases. CDR1 and CDR2 from the germline V gene are SGDLS and YYNGEE. V was pared by 3 bases and J by 1 base, with 18 bases between. This CDR3 comprises 17 residues. The CDR3 region is CASSGWGGGARTDTQYF. The DNA of the CDR3 is TGTGCCAGCAGCGGTTGGGGAGGAGGGGCGCGCACAGATACGCAGTATTTT.